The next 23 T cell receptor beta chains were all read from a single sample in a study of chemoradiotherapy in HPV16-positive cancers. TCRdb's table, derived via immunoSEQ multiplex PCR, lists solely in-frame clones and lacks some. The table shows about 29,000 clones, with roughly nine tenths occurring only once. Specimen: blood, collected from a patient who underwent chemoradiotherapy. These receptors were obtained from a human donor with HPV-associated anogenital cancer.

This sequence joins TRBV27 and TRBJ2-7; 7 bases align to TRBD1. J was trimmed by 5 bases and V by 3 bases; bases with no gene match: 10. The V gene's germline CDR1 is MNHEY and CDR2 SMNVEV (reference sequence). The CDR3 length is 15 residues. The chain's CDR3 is CASSLRQGSFHEQYF. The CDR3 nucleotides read TGTGCCAGCAGTTTGCGACAGGGATCGTTCCACGAGCAGTACTTC.

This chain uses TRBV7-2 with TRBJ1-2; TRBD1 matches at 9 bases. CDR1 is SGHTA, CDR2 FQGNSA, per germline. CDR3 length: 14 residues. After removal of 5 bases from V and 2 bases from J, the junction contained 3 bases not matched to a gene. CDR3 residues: CASSRDRVNYGYTF. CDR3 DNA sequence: TGTGCCAGCAGCCGGGACAGGGTGAACTATGGCTACACCTTC.

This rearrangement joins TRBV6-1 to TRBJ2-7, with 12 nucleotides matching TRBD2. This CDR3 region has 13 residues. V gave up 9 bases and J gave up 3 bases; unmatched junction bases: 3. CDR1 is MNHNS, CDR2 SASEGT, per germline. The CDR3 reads CASLLAGGYEQYF. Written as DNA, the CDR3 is TGTGCCAGTTTACTAGCGGGGGGCTACGAGCAGTACTTC.

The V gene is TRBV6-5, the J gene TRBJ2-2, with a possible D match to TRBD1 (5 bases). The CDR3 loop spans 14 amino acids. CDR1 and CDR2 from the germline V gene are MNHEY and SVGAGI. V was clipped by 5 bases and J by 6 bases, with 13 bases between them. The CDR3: CASSTQGLAGELFF. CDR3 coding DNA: TGTGCCAGCAGTACTCAGGGTCTCGCCGGGGAGCTGTTTTTT.

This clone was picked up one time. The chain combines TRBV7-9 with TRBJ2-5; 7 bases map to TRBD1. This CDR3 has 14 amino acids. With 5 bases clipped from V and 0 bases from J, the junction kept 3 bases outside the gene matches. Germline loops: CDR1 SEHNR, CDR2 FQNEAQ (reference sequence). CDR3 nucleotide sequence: TGTGCCAGCAGCCCCGACAGGGACCAAGAGACCCAGTACTTC. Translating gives CASSPDRDQETQYF.

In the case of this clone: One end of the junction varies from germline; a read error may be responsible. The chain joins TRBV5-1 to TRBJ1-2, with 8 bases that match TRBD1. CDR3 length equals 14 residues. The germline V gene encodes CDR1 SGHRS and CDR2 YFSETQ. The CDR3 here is CTSSLAEQGDGYTF. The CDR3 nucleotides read TGCACCAGCAGCTTGGCCGAACAGGGGGATGGCTACACCTTC.

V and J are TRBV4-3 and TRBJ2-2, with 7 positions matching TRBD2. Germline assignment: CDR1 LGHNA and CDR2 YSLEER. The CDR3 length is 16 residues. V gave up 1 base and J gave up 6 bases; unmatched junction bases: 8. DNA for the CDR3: TGCGCCAGCAGCCAAGGTCAGCGGGAAATCTCCGGGGAGCTGTTTTTT. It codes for CASSQGQREISGELFF.

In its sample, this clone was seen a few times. In DNA form, the CDR3 reads TGCAGCGTTGAACGGCAGACGAACACCGGGGAGCTGTTTTTT. Protein: CSVERQTNTGELFF. This chain uses TRBV29-1 with TRBJ2-2; D remains unclear. The CDR3 runs 14 residues. The ends were cut back, 2 bases at V and 0 bases at J, with 7 bases in the middle. From germline, CDR1 is SQVTM and CDR2 ANQGSEA.

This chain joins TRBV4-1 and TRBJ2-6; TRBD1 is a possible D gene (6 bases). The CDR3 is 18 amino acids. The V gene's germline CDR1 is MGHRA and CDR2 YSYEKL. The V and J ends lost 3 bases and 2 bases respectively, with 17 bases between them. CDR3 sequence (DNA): TGCGCCAGCAGCCACCCGGGACAAGTGGGGACTGGGGCCAACGTCCTGACTTTC. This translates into CASSHPGQVGTGANVLTF.

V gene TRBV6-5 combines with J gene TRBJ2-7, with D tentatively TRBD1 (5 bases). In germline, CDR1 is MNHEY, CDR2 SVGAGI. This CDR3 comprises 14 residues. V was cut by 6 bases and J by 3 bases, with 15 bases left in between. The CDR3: CASRPDIAIYEQYF. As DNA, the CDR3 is TGTGCCAGCAGGCCGGACATCGCGATCTACGAGCAGTACTTC.

The CDR3 bases are TGTGCCATCAGGGAATCCGGGACCCTCGGGGCCGGGGAGCTGTTTTTT. Residues: CAIRESGTLGAGELFF. This chain joins TRBV10-3 and TRBJ2-2; D could derive from TRBD1 or TRBD2 (5 bases each). This CDR3 has 16 amino acids. V lost 6 bases and J lost 6, with 20 bases in between. Germline CDR1 and CDR2: ENHRY and SYGVKD.

The CDR3 sequence is CASSSPTAGGVYEQYF. DNA for the CDR3: TGTGCCAGCAGCTCGCCGACAGCGGGGGGGGTCTACGAGCAGTACTTC. The chain uses TRBV11-2 and TRBJ2-7; 10 bases fit TRBD2. V dropped 4 bases and J dropped 3; count of bases not matched to a gene: 9. CDR1 and CDR2 (germline): SGHAT, FQNNGV. There are 16 residues in the CDR3. Complete variable domain (other parts from reference TRBV11-2 and TRBJ2-7): EAGVAQSPRYKIIEKRQSVAFWCNPISGHATLYWYQQILGQGPKLLIQFQNNGVVDDSQLPKDRFSAERLKGVDSTLKIQPAKLEDSAVYLCASSSPTAGGVYEQYFGPGTRLTVT.

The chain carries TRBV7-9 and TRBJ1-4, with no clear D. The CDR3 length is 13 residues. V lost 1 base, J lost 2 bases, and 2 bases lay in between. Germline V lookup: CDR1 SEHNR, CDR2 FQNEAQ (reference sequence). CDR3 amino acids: CASSLDTNEKLFF. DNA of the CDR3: TGTGCCAGCAGCTTAGATACTAATGAAAAACTGTTTTTT.

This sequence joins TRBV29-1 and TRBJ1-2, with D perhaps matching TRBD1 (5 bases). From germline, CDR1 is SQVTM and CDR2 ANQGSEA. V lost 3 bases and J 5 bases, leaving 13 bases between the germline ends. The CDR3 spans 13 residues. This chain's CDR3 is CSVERDSPYGYTF. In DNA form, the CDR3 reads TGCAGCGTTGAGAGAGACAGCCCTTATGGCTACACCTTC.

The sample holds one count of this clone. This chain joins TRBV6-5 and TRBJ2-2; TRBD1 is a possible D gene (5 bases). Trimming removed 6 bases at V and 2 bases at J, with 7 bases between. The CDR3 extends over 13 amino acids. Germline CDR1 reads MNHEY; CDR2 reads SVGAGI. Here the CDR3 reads CASRGLNTGELFF. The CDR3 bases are TGTGCCAGCAGGGGGCTTAACACCGGGGAGCTGTTTTTT.

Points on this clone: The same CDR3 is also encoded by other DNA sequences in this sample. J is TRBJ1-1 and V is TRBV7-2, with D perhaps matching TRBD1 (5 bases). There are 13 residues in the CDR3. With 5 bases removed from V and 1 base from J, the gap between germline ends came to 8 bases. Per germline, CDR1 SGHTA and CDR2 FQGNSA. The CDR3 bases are TGTGCCAGCAGCCTAGGACAGAACACTGAAGCTTTCTTT. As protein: CASSLGQNTEAFF.

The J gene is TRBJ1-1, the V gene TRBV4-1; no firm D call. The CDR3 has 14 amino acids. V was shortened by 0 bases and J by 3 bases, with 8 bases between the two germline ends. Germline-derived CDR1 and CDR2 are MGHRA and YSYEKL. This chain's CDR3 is CASSQEDGYTEAFF. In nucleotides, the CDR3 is TGCGCCAGCAGCCAAGAAGACGGCTACACTGAAGCTTTCTTT.

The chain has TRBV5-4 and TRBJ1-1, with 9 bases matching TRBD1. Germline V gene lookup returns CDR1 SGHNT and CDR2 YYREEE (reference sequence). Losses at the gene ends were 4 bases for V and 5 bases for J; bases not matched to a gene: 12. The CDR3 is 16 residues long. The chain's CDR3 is CASSPGTGIFVTEAFF. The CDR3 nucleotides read TGTGCCAGCAGCCCGGGGACAGGGATATTTGTGACTGAAGCTTTCTTT.

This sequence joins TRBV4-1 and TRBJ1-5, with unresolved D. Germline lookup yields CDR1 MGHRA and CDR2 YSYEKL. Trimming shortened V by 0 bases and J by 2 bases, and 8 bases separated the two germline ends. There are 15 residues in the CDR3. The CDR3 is CASSQDSHRNQPQHF. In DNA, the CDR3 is TGCGCCAGCAGCCAAGACTCTCATCGCAATCAGCCCCAGCATTTT.

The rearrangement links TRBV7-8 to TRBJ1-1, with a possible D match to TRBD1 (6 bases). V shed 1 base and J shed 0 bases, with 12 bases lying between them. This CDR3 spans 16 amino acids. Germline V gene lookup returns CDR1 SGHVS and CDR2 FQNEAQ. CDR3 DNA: TGTGCCAGCAGCTTAGGAGTCCAGGGGTTGAACACTGAAGCTTTCTTT. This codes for CASSLGVQGLNTEAFF.

CDR3: CASSQEATANYGYTF. CDR3 nucleotide sequence: TGTGCCAGCAGCCAAGAAGCGACAGCTAACTATGGCTACACCTTC. V gene TRBV4-2 combines with J gene TRBJ1-2; D perhaps matches TRBD1 (5 bases). Trimming shortened V by 0 bases and J by 0 bases, and 8 bases separated the two germline ends. The CDR3 length is 15 residues. In germline, CDR1 is LGHNA, CDR2 YNFKEQ.

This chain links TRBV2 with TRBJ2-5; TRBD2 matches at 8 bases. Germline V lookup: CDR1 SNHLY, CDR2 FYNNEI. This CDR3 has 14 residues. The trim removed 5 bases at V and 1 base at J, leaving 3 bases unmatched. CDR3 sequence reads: CASSSRGGQETQYF. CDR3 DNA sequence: TGTGCCAGCAGTTCCCGGGGGGGCCAAGAGACCCAGTACTTC.

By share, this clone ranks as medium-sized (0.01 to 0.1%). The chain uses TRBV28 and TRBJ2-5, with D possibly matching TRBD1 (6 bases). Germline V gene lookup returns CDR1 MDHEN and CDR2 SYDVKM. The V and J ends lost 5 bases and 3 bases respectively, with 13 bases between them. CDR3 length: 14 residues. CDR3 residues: CASSALEGEETQYF. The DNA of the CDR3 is TGTGCCAGCAGTGCGCTAGAGGGGGAAGAGACCCAGTACTTC.